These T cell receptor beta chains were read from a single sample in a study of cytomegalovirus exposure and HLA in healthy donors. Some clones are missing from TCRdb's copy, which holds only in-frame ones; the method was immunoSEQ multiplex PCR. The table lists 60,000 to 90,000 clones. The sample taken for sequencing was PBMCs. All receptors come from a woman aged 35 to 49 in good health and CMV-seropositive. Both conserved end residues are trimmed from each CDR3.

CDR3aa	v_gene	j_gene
ASSLEGGGGNQPQH	TRBV5-1	TRBJ1-5
ATSRGSGRAYNEQF	TRBV15	TRBJ2-1
ASSLGQAFPEAF	TRBV5-1	TRBJ1-1
ASSFSGDLSGNTIY	TRBV5-1	TRBJ1-3
ASSRGSLYEQY	TRBV28	-
ASSLSLEVNTEAF	TRBV7-9	TRBJ1-1
ASSVGQLAGDADTQY	TRBV9	TRBJ2-3
ASSILSGVNYGYT	TRBV19	TRBJ1-2
ASLDRGNTGELF	TRBV7-3	TRBJ2-2
ASSPIGSMMTDTQY	TRBV18	TRBJ2-3
ASRTGTSNEQF	TRBV6-5	TRBJ2-1
ASSINRDRANEQY	TRBV19	TRBJ2-7
ASSFSITSANEQF	TRBV5-4	TRBJ2-1
ASSRPGQGVNTEAF	TRBV10-2	TRBJ1-1
ASSSSGSTDTQY	TRBV18	TRBJ2-3
ASSLDGRAPPDEQF	TRBV7-2	TRBJ2-1
ASSVAAGDQPQH	TRBV9	TRBJ1-5
ASSRGTTEAF	TRBV6-5	TRBJ1-1
ASSQVDRDSSYEQY	TRBV4-2	-
ASSIDYSNQPQH	TRBV18	TRBJ1-5
ASSFQGITPLH	TRBV7-8	TRBJ1-6
ASSGTGLQETQY	TRBV5-1	TRBJ2-5
ASSLPLGLAGGPSEQY	TRBV7-2	TRBJ2-7
ASSLLRGSDGYT	TRBV19	TRBJ1-2
ASSLVAGQGETQY	TRBV7-2	TRBJ2-5
ASSSQESYGYT	TRBV7-8	TRBJ1-2